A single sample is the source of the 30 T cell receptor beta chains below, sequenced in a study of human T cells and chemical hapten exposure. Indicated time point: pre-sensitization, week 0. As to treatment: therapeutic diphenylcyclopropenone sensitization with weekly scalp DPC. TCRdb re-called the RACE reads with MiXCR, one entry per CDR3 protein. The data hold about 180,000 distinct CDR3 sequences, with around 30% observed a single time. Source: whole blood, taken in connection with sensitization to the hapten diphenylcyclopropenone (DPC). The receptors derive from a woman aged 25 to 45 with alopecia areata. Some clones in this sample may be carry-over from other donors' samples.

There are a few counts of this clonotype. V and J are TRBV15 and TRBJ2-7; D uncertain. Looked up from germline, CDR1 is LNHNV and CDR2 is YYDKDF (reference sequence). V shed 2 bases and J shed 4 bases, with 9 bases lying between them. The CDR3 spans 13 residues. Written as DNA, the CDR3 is TGTGCCACCAGCAGATCTGGAGTATACGAGCAGTACTTC. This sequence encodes CATSRSGVYEQYF.

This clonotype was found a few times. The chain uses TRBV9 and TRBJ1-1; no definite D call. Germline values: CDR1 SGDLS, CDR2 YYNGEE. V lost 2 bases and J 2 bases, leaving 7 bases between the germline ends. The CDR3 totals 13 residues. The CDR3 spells CASSVAVNTEAFF. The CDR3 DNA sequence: TGTGCCAGCAGCGTTGCAGTTAACACTGAAGCTTTCTTT.

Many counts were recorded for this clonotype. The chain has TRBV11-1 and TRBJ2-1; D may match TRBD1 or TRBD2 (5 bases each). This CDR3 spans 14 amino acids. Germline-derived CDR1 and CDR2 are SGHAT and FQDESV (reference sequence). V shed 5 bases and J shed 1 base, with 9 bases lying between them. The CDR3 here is CASSPRGSYNEQFF. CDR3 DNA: TGTGCCAGCAGCCCGAGGGGTTCCTACAATGAGCAGTTCTTC.

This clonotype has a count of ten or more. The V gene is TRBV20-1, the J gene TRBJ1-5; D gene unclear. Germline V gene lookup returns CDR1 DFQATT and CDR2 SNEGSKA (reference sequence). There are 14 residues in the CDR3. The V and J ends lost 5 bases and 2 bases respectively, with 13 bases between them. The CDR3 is CSAGWGHGNQPQHF. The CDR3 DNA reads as TGCAGTGCTGGTTGGGGTCATGGCAATCAGCCCCAGCATTTT.

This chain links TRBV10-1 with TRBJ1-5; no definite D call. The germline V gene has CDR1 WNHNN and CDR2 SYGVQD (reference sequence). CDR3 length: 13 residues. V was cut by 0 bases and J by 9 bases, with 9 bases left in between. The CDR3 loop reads CASSESTRGPQHF. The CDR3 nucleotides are TGCGCCAGCAGTGAGTCGACCCGCGGGCCCCAGCATTTT.

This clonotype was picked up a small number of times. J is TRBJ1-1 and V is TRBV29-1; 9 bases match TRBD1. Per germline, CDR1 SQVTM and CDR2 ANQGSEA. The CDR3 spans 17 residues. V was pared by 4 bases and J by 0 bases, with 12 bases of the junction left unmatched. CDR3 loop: CSVGGGDRAILNTEAFF. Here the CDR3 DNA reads TGCAGCGTTGGTGGGGGGGACAGGGCGATATTGAACACTGAAGCTTTCTTT.

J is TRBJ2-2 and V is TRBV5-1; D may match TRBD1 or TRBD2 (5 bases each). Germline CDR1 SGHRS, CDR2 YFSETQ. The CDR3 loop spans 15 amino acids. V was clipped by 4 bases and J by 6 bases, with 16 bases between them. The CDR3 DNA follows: TGCGCCAGCAGCCTCCGGGACCCAAGGGCCGGGGAGCTGTTTTTT. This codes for CASSLRDPRAGELFF.

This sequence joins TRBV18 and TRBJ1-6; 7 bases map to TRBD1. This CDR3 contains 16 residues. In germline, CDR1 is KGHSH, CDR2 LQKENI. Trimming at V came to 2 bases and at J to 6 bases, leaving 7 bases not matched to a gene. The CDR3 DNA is TGTGCCAGCTCACCAGCAACAGGGGCGCCTAATTCACCCCTCCACTTT. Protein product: CASSPATGAPNSPLHF. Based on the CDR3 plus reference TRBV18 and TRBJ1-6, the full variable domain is NAGVMQNPRHLVRRRGQEARLRCSPMKGHSHVYWYRQLPEEGLKFMVYLQKENIIDESGMPKERFSAEFPKEGPSILRIQQVVRGDSAAYFCASSPATGAPNSPLHFGNGTRLTVT.

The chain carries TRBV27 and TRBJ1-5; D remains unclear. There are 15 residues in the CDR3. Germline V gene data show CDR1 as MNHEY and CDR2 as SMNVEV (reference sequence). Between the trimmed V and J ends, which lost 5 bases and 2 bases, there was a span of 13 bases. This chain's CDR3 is CASSPDGVGNQPQHF. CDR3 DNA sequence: TGTGCCAGCAGTCCTGATGGGGTGGGCAATCAGCCCCAGCATTTT.

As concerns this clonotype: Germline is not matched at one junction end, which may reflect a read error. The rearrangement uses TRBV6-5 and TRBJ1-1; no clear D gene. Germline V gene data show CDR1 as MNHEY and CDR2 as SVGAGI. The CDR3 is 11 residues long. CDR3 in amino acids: CAGSYAAEAFF. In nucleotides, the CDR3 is TGTGCCGGCAGTTACGCGGCAGAAGCTTTCTTT.

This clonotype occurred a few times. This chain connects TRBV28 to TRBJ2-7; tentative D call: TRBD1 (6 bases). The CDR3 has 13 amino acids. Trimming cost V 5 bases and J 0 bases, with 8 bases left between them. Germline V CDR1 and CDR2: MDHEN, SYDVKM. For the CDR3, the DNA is TGTGCCAGCAGTGACAGGTACTCCTACGAGCAGTACTTC. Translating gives CASSDRYSYEQYF.

For the CDR3, the DNA is TGCGCCAGCTCAAGAAGCGGGGCCTACACAGATACGCAGTATTTT. It codes for CASSRSGAYTDTQYF. The V call is TRBV5-1, the J call TRBJ2-3, with TRBD2 matching over 7 bases. From germline, CDR1 is SGHRS and CDR2 YFSETQ. Trimming cost V 7 bases and J 2 bases; bases outside gene matches: 10. The CDR3 contains 15 residues.

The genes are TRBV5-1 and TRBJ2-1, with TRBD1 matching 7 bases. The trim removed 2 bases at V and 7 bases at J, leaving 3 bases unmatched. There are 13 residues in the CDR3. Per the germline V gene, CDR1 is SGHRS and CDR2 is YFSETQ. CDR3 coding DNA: TGCGCCAGCAGCTTTTTACAGGGGAATGAGCAGTTCTTC. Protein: CASSFLQGNEQFF.

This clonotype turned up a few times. In nucleotides, the CDR3 is TGTGCCAGCAGCTTCGCTAGGGGGTACTCCTACAATGAGCAGTTCTTC. Amino acid sequence: CASSFARGYSYNEQFF. V gene TRBV12-3 or TRBV12-4 combines with J gene TRBJ2-1, with D maybe TRBD1 (6 bases). Trimming took 6 bases from V and 0 from J, leaving 15 bases between them. The CDR3 covers 16 residues.

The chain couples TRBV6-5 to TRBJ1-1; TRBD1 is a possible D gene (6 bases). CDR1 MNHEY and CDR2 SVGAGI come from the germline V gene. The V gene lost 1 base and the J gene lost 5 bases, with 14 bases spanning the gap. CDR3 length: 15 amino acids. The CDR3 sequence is CASSYFSGADTEAFF. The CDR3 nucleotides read TGTGCCAGCAGTTACTTTTCGGGGGCGGATACTGAAGCTTTCTTT.

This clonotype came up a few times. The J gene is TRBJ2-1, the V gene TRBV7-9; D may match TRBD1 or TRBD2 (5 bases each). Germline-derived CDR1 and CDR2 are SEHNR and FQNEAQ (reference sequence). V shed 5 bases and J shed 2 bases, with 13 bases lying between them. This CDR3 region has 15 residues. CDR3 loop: CASSPRDLTYNEQFF. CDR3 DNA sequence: TGTGCCAGCAGCCCCCGGGACCTCACCTACAATGAGCAGTTCTTC.

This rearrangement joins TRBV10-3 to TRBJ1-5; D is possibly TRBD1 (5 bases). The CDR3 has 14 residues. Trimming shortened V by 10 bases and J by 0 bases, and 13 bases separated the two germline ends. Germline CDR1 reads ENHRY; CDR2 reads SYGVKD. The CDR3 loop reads CASDTGDSNQPQHF. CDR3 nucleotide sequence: TGTGCCAGCGACACAGGAGATAGCAATCAGCCCCAGCATTTT.

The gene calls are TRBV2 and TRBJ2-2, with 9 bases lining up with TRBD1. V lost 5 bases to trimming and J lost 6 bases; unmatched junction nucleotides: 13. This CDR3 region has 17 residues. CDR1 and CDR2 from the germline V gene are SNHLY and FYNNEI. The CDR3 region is CASSLDRGRAGAGELFF. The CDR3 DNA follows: TGTGCCAGCAGTTTAGACAGGGGGAGAGCGGGTGCCGGGGAGCTGTTTTTT. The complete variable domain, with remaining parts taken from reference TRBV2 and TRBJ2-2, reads EPEVTQTPSHQVTQMGQEVILRCVPISNHLYFYWYRQILGQKVEFLVSFYNNEISEKSEIFDDQFSVERPDGSNFTLKIRSTKLEDSAMYFCASSLDRGRAGAGELFFGEGSRLTVL.

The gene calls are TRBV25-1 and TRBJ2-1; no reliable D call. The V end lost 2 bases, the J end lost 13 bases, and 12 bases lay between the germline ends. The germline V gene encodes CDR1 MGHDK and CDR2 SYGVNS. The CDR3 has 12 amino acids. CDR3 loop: CASSEPVGPQFF. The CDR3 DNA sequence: TGTGCCAGCAGTGAACCAGTTGGCCCTCAGTTCTTC.

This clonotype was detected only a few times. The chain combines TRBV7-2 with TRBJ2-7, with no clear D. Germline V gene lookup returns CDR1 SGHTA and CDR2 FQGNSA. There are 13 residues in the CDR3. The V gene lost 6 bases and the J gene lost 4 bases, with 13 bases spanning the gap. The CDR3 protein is CASRLDPPYEQYF. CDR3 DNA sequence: TGTGCCAGCAGATTGGACCCACCGTACGAGCAGTACTTC. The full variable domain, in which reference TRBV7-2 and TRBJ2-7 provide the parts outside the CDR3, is GAGVSQSPSNKVTEKGKDVELRCDPISGHTALYWYRQSLGQGLEFLIYFQGNSAPDKSGLPSDRFSAERTGGSVSTLTIQRTQQEDSAVYLCASRLDPPYEQYFGPGTRLTVT.

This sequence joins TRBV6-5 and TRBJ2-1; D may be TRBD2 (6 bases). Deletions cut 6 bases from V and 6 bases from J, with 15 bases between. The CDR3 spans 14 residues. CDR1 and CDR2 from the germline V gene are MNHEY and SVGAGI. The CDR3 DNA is TGTGCCAGCAGAAGACTAGACGGGGGCAATGAGCAGTTCTTC. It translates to CASRRLDGGNEQFF.

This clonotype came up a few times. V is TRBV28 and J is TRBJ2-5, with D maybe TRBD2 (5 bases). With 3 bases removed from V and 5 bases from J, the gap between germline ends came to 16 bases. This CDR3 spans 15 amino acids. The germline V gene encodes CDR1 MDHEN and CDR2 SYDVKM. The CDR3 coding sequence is TGTGCCAGCAGTTTCGTGGGCGGGCCCGAGGAGACCCAGTACTTC. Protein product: CASSFVGGPEETQYF.

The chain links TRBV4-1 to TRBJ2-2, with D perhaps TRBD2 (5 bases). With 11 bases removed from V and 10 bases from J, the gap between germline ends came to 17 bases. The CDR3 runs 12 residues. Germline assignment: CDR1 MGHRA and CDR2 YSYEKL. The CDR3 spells CASKGVVPELFF. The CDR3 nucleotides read TGCGCCTCCAAGGGAGTAGTGCCGGAGCTGTTTTTT.

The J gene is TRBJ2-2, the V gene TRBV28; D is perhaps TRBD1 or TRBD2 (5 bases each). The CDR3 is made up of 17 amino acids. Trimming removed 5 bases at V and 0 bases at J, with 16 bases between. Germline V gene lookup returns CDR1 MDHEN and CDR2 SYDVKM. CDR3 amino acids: CASSVPGTVSNTGELFF. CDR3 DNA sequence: TGTGCCAGCAGTGTACCCGGGACGGTCTCGAACACCGGGGAGCTGTTTTTT. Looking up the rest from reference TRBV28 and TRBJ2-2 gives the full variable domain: DVKVTQSSRYLVKRTGEKVFLECVQDMDHENMFWYRQDPGLGLRLIYFSYDVKMKEKGDIPEGYSVSREKKERFSLILESASTNQTSMYLCASSVPGTVSNTGELFFGEGSRLTVL.

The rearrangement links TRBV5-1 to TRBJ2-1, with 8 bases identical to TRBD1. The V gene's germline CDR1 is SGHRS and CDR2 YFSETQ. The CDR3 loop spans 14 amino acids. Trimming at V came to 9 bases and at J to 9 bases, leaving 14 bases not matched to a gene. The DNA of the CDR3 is TGCGCCACCAATAGCCAGGGGGCCGCGGGTGAGCAGTTCTTC. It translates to CATNSQGAAGEQFF.

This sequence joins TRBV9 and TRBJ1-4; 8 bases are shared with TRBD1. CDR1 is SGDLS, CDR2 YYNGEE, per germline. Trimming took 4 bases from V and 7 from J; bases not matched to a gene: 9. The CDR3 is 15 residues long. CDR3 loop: CASSPMTGAGEKLFF. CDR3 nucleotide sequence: TGTGCCAGCAGCCCCATGACAGGGGCCGGTGAAAAACTGTTTTTT.

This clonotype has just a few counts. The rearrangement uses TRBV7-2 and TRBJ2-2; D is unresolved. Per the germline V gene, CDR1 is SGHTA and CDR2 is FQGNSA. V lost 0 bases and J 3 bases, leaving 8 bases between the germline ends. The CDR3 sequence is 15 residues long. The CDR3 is CASSLAGSDTGELFF. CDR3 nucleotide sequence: TGTGCCAGCAGCTTAGCAGGGTCGGACACCGGGGAGCTGTTTTTT.

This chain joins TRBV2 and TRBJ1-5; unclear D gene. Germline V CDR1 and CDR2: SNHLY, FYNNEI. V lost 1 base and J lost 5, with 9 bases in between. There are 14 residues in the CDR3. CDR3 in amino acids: CASSEGSAYQPQHF. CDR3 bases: TGTGCCAGCAGTGAAGGGTCAGCCTATCAGCCCCAGCATTTT. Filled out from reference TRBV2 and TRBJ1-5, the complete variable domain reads EPEVTQTPSHQVTQMGQEVILRCVPISNHLYFYWYRQILGQKVEFLVSFYNNEISEKSEIFDDQFSVERPDGSNFTLKIRSTKLEDSAMYFCASSEGSAYQPQHFGDGTRLSIL.

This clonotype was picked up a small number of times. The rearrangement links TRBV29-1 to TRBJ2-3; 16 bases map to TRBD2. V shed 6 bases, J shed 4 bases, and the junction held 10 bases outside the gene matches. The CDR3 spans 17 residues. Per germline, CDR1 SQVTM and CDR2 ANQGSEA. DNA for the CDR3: TGCAGCGTCGCCGGGACTAGCGGGAGGGCCAACGCAGATACGCAGTATTTT. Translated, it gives CSVAGTSGRANADTQYF.

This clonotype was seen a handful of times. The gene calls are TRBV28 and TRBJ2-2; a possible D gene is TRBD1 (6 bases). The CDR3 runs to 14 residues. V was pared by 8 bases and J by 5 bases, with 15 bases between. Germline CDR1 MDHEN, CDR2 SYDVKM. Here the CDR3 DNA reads TGTGCCAGCCGCCCTGCAGGGGTAACCGGGGAGCTGTTTTTT. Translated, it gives CASRPAGVTGELFF.